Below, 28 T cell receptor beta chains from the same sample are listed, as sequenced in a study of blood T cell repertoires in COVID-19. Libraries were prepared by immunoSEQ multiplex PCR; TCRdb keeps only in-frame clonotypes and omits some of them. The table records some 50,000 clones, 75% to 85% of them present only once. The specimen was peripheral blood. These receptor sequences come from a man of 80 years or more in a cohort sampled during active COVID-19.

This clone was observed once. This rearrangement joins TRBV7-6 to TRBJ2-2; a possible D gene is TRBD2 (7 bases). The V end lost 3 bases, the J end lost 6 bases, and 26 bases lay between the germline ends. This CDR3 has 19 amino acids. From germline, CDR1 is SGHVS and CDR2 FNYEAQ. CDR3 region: CASSFRPIEGGPSAGELFF. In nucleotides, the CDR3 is TGTGCCAGCAGCTTTCGCCCTATCGAGGGGGGGCCATCCGCCGGGGAGCTGTTTTTT.

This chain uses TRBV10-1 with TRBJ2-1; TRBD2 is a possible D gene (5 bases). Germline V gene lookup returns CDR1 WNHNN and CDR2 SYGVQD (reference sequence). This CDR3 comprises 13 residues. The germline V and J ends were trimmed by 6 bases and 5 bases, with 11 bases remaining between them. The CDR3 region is CASSNGGNNEQFF. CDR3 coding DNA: TGCGCCAGCAGCAACGGAGGAAACAATGAGCAGTTCTTC.

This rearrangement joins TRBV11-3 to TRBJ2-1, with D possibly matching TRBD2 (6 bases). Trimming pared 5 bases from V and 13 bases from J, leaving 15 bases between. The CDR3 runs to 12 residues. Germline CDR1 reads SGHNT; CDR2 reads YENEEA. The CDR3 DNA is TGTGCCAGCAGCCAACGTTCGGGAGAACAGTTCTTC. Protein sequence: CASSQRSGEQFF.

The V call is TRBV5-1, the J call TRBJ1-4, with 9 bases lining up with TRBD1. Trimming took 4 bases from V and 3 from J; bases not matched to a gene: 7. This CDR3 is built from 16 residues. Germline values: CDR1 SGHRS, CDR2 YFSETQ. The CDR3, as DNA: TGCGCCAGCAGCGTACAGGGGGCCGGAGCTAATGAAAAACTGTTTTTT. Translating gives CASSVQGAGANEKLFF.

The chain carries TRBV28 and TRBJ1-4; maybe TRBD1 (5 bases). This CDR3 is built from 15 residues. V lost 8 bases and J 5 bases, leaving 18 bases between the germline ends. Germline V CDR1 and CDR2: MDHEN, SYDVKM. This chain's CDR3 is CASGRTAQGNEKLFF. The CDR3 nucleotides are TGTGCCAGCGGTCGTACGGCCCAGGGAAATGAAAAACTGTTTTTT.

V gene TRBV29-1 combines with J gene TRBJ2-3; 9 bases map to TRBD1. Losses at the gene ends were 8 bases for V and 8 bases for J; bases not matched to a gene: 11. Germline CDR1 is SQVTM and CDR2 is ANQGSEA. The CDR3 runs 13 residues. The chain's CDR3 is CSMKQGAEVTQYF. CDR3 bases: TGCAGCATGAAACAGGGGGCGGAGGTTACGCAGTATTTT.

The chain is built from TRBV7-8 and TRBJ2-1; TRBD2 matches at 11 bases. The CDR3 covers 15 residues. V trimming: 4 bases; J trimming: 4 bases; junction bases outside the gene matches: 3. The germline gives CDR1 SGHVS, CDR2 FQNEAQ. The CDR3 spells CASSSSGRRYNEQFF. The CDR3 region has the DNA TGTGCCAGCAGCTCTAGCGGGAGGCGGTACAATGAGCAGTTCTTC. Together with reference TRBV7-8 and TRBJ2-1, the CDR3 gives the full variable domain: GAGVSQSPRYKVAKRGQDVALRCDPISGHVSLFWYQQALGQGPEFLTYFQNEAQLDKSGLPSDRFFAERPEGSVSTLKIQRTQQEDSAVYLCASSSSGRRYNEQFFGPGTRLTVL.

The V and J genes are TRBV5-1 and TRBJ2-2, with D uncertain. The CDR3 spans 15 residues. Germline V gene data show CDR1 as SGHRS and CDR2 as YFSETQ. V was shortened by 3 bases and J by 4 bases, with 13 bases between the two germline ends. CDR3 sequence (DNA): TGCGCCAGCAGCTCCGGGTCCCCCGGCACCGGGGAGCTGTTTTTT. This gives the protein CASSSGSPGTGELFF.

CDR3 in DNA: TGTGCCAGCAGTTTATTCGGGAGAAGAGGCTCCGAGCAGTACTTC. This codes for CASSLFGRRGSEQYF. The genes are TRBV28 and TRBJ2-7; possible D gene TRBD2, 6 bases. V was shortened by 1 base and J by 6 bases, with 16 bases between the two germline ends. Per germline, CDR1 MDHEN and CDR2 SYDVKM. The CDR3 length is 15 residues.

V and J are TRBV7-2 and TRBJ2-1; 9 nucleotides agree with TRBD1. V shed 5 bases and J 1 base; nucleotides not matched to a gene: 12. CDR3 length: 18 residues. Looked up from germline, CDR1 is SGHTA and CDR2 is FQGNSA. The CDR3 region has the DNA TGTGCCAGCAGCCGTTACTCTATGACAGGGGGTTCCTACAATGAGCAGTTCTTC. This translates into CASSRYSMTGGSYNEQFF.

The DNA for the CDR3 is TGCGCCAGCAGCTCCGGACACCTAAAACCCACAGATACGCAGTATTTT. This codes for CASSSGHLKPTDTQYF. The chain couples TRBV5-1 to TRBJ2-3, with TRBD1 as a possible D gene (5 bases). The CDR3 is 16 amino acids. Germline values: CDR1 SGHRS, CDR2 YFSETQ. Trimming removed 3 bases at V and 2 bases at J, with 16 bases between.

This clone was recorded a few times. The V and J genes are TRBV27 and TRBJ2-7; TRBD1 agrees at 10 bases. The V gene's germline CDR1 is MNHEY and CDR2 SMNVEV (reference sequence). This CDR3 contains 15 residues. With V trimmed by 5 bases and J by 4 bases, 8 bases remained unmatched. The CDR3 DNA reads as TGTGCCAGCAGTGGGGCCGGGACAGGGGAATACGAGCAGTACTTC. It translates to CASSGAGTGEYEQYF.

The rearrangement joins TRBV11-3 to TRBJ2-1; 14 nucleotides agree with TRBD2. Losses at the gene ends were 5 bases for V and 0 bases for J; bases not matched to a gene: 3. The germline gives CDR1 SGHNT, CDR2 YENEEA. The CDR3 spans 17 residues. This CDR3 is CASSPGLAGGSYNEQFF. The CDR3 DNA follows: TGTGCCAGCAGCCCCGGACTAGCGGGAGGCTCCTACAATGAGCAGTTCTTC.

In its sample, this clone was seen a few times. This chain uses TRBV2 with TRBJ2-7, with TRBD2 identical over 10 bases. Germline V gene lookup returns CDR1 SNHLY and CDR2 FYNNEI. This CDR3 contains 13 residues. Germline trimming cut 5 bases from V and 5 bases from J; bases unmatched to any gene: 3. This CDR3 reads CASSSGRANEQYF. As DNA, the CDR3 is TGTGCCAGCAGTAGCGGGAGGGCCAACGAGCAGTACTTC.

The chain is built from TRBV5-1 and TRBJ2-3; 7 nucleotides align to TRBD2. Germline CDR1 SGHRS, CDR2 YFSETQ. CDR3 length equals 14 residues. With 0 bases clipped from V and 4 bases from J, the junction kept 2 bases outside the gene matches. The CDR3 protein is CASSLEGRADTQYF. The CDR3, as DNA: TGCGCCAGCAGCTTGGAGGGGAGGGCAGATACGCAGTATTTT.

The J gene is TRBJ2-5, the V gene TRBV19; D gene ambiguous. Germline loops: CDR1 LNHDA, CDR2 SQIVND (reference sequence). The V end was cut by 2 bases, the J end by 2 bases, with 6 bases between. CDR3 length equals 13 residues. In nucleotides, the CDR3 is TGTGCCAGTAGTATACCGGGTCAAGAGACCCAGTACTTC. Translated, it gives CASSIPGQETQYF.

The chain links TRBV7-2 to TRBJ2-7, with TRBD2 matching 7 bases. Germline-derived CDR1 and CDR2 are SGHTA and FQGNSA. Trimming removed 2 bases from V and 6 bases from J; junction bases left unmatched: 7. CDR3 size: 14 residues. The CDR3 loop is CASSLSGRAGEQYF. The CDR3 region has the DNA TGTGCCAGCAGCTTAAGTGGGAGGGCCGGCGAGCAGTACTTC.

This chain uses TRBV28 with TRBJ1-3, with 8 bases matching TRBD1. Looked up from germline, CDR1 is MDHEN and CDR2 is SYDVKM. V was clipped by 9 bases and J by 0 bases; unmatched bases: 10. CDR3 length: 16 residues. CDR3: CASYPWTGSSGNTIYF. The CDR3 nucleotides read TGTGCCAGTTACCCATGGACAGGGAGCTCTGGAAACACCATATATTTT.

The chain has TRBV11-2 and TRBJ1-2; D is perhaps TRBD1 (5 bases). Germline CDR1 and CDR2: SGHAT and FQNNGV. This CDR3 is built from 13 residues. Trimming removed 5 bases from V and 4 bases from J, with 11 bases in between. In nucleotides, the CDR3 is TGTGCCAGCAGCCGGACACCATTCTATGGCTACACCTTC. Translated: CASSRTPFYGYTF.

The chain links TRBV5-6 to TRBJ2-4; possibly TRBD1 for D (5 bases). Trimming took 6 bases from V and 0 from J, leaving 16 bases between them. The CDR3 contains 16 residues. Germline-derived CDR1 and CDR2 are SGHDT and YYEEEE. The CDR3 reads CASTRLGAGAKNIQYF. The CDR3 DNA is TGTGCCAGCACCCGTCTAGGGGCAGGAGCCAAAAACATTCAGTACTTC.

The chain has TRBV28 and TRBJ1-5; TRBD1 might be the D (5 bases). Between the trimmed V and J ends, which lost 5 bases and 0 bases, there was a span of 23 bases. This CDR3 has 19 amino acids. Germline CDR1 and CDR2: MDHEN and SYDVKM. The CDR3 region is CASSTFLQGGIYSNQPQHF. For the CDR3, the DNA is TGTGCCAGCAGTACCTTCCTTCAGGGAGGGATTTATAGCAATCAGCCCCAGCATTTT.

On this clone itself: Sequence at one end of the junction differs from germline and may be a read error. The chain's CDR3 is CASSYSGRAWSHQETQYF. DNA of the CDR3: TGTGCCAGCAGCTATAGCGGGAGGGCCTGGAGCCACCAGGAGACCCAGTACTTC. This chain uses TRBV28 with TRBJ2-5; 11 bases are shared with TRBD2. CDR3 length: 18 amino acids. CDR1 is MDHEN and CDR2 is SYDVKM in the germline V gene.

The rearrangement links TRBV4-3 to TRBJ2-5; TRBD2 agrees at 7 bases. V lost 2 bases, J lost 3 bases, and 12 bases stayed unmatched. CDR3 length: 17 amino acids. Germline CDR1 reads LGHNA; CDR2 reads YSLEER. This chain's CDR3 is CASSQRILPGGEETQYF. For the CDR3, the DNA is TGCGCCAGCAGCCAAAGAATTTTACCGGGAGGAGAAGAGACCCAGTACTTC.

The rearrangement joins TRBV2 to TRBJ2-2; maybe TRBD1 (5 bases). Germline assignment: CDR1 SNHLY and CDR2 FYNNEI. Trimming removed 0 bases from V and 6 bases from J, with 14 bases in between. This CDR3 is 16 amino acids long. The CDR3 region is CASSEAHRGRAGELFF. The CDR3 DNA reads TGTGCCAGCAGTGAAGCGCATAGGGGCCGGGCCGGGGAGCTGTTTTTT.

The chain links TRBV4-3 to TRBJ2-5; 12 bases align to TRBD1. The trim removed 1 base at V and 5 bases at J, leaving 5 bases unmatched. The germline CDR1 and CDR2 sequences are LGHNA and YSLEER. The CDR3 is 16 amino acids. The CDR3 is CASSQVGTGGGETQYF. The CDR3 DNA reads TGCGCCAGCAGCCAAGTGGGGACAGGGGGCGGGGAGACCCAGTACTTC.

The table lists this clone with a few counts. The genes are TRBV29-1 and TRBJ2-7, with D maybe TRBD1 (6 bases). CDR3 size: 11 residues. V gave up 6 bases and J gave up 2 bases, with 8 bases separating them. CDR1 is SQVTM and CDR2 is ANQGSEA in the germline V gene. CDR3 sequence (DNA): TGCAGCGTCGGGGACACCTACGAGCAGTACTTC. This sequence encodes CSVGDTYEQYF.

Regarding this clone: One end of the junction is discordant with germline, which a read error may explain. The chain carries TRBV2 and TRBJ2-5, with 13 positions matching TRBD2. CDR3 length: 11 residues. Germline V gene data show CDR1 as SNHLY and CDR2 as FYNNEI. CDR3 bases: TGTGCCAGCAGTCGGACTAGCGGGAGCGACTTC. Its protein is CASSRTSGSDF.

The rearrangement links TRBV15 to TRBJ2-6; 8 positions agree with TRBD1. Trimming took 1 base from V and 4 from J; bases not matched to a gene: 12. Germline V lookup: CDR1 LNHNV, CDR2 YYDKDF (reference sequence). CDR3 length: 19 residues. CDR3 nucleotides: TGTGCCACCAGCAGAGGCCCGGGACAGGCCTTTGGAGGGGCCAACGTCCTGACTTTC. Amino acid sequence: CATSRGPGQAFGGANVLTF.